These 26 T cell receptor beta chains share one sample of origin, sequenced in a study of CD8 T cells in ankylosing spondylitis. Study findings and constraints: A motif of 7 to 9 highly homologous TCR beta variants was seen as apparently characteristic of ankylosing spondylitis blood.

No antigen is known for these receptors. TCRdb passed the 5' RACE reads through MiXCR, listing each CDR3 protein once. Of 670,000 or so distinct CDR3 sequences in the sample, around a fifth were seen once. The sequenced sample consisted of blood, either unsorted or a sorted T cell fraction (not recorded which). These receptor sequences come from a male donor with ankylosing spondylitis.

The J gene is TRBJ2-1, the V gene TRBV28, with TRBD2 as a possible D gene (6 bases). V lost 6 bases, J lost 3 bases, and 15 bases lay in between. CDR3 size: 15 residues. Germline CDR1 and CDR2: MDHEN and SYDVKM. The CDR3 reads CASSTLGSGYNEQFF. The DNA of the CDR3 is TGTGCCAGCAGCACCCTCGGGAGCGGCTACAATGAGCAGTTCTTC. The full variable domain, in which reference TRBV28 and TRBJ2-1 provide the parts outside the CDR3, is DVKVTQSSRYLVKRTGEKVFLECVQDMDHENMFWYRQDPGLGLRLIYFSYDVKMKEKGDIPEGYSVSREKKERFSLILESASTNQTSMYLCASSTLGSGYNEQFFGPGTRLTVL.

The table lists this clonotype with many counts. The chain couples TRBV25-1 to TRBJ2-5, with D possibly being TRBD1 or TRBD2 (5 bases each). The CDR3 is 14 residues long. Germline V gives CDR1 MGHDK, CDR2 SYGVNS. Between the trimmed V and J ends, which lost 1 base and 1 base, there was a span of 7 bases. The CDR3 is CASSEWGTQETQYF. CDR3 in DNA: TGTGCCAGCAGTGAATGGGGGACCCAAGAGACCCAGTACTTC.

This chain uses TRBV6-5 with TRBJ2-6; TRBD1 matches at 9 bases. The CDR3 runs 14 residues. J gave up 11 bases and V 0 bases, and 2 bases lay outside the gene matches. The germline V gene has CDR1 MNHEY and CDR2 SVGAGI. In nucleotides, the CDR3 is TGTGCCAGCAGTTACTCGGGACAGGGACACGTCCTGACTTTC. This translates into CASSYSGQGHVLTF.

V and J are TRBV9 and TRBJ2-1; unclear D gene. Germline V gene sequence: CDR1 SGDLS, CDR2 YYNGEE. With 0 bases removed from V and 3 bases from J, the gap between germline ends came to 13 bases. The CDR3 is 16 residues long. The CDR3 region has the DNA TGTGCCAGCAGCGTAGAGCCCCACCCAATCTACAATGAGCAGTTCTTC. Translation: CASSVEPHPIYNEQFF.

This clonotype came up many times. The rearrangement joins TRBV29-1 to TRBJ1-2; TRBD1 aligns across 10 bases. With 7 bases clipped from V and 3 bases from J, the junction kept 2 bases outside the gene matches. Germline loops: CDR1 SQVTM, CDR2 ANQGSEA. The CDR3 has 12 residues. The chain's CDR3 is CSAGQGDYGYTF. The CDR3 nucleotides are TGCAGCGCTGGACAGGGGGACTATGGCTACACCTTC.

This clonotype was picked up a small number of times. The chain joins TRBV19 to TRBJ2-1; no reliable D call. The CDR3 totals 16 residues. V was trimmed by 5 bases and J by 1 base, leaving 15 bases between them. The germline CDR1 and CDR2 sequences are LNHDA and SQIVND (reference sequence). CDR3 coding DNA: TGTGCCAGTAGTCAGGTGCGCTTTATATCCTACAATGAGCAGTTCTTC. Its protein is CASSQVRFISYNEQFF.

This clonotype came up a few times. V gene TRBV7-8 combines with J gene TRBJ2-1, with 9 bases that match TRBD2. Germline V gene lookup returns CDR1 SGHVS and CDR2 FQNEAQ. The J segment lost 0 bases and the V segment lost 7 bases, leaving 4 bases of the junction unmatched. This CDR3 region has 15 residues. The CDR3 nucleotides are TGTGCCAGCATAGCGGGAGTGGGCTCCTACAATGAGCAGTTCTTC. Protein product: CASIAGVGSYNEQFF.

The chain uses TRBV11-3 and TRBJ2-1; 12 positions agree with TRBD2. Trimming removed 5 bases from V and 4 bases from J; junction bases left unmatched: 6. Germline V gives CDR1 SGHNT, CDR2 YENEEA. The CDR3 loop spans 16 amino acids. The CDR3 is CASSPRTSGEYNEQFF. CDR3 bases: TGTGCCAGCAGCCCACGGACTAGCGGGGAGTACAATGAGCAGTTCTTC.

V is TRBV12-3 or TRBV12-4 and J is TRBJ2-5; possibly TRBD1 for D (6 bases). This CDR3 has 15 amino acids. The germline V and J ends were trimmed by 0 bases and 6 bases, with 14 bases remaining between them. The CDR3 DNA sequence: TGTGCCAGCAGTTTAGCGGGGGCTGCCCTGCAGACCCAGTACTTC. Translating it yields CASSLAGAALQTQYF.

The rearrangement links TRBV20-1 to TRBJ2-7, with D maybe TRBD2 (6 bases). Germline values: CDR1 DFQATT, CDR2 SNEGSKA (reference sequence). The CDR3 sequence is 13 residues long. Trimming removed 4 bases at V and 3 bases at J, with 13 bases between. The CDR3 DNA follows: TGCAGTGCTACGGGCGGGACCTTCTACGAGCAGTACTTC. It encodes CSATGGTFYEQYF.

The chain recombines TRBV5-6 with TRBJ2-2; D unclear. Germline V CDR1 and CDR2: SGHDT, YYEEEE. Trimming took off 2 bases at V and 6 bases at J, with 8 bases between the two ends. This CDR3 is 13 amino acids long. DNA for the CDR3: TGTGCCAGCAGCTTCAGCGAAGCCGGGGAGCTGTTTTTT. It translates to CASSFSEAGELFF.

The rearrangement links TRBV4-2 to TRBJ2-1; perhaps TRBD2 as D (7 bases). This CDR3 has 13 residues. Germline lookup yields CDR1 LGHNA and CDR2 YNFKEQ. V shed 4 bases and J shed 15 bases, with 19 bases lying between them. The CDR3 nucleotides are TGTGCCAGCAGCCCAACGGGGGGCGGGGAAGGGTTCTTC. Protein sequence: CASSPTGGGEGFF.

The V gene is TRBV19, the J gene TRBJ1-1; D call uncertain. This CDR3 is 14 amino acids long. CDR1 is LNHDA, CDR2 SQIVND, per germline (reference sequence). V lost 5 bases to trimming and J lost 1 base, with 11 bases between them. CDR3: CASSPPKGNTEAFF. In DNA form, the CDR3 reads TGTGCCAGTAGTCCCCCGAAGGGGAACACTGAAGCTTTCTTT.

In this sample, this clonotype turned up a few times. In nucleotides, the CDR3 is TGTGCCAGCAGACCACCGACAGGGTACTATGGCTACACCTTC. This gives the protein CASRPPTGYYGYTF. This rearrangement joins TRBV6-2 or TRBV6-3 to TRBJ1-2; 7 bases map to TRBD1. The CDR3 has 14 residues. From germline, CDR1 is MNHEY and CDR2 SVGEGT. V gave up 6 bases and J gave up 3 bases; unmatched junction bases: 7.

This rearrangement joins TRBV7-3 to TRBJ1-1; D remains ambiguous. CDR3 length: 13 amino acids. The V end lost 0 bases, the J end lost 7 bases, and 9 bases lay between the germline ends. Germline values: CDR1 SGHTA, CDR2 FQGTGA. DNA for the CDR3: TGTGCCAGCAGCTTAACGGGCACAGTTGAAGCTTTCTTT. It specifies CASSLTGTVEAFF.

The rearrangement uses TRBV29-1 and TRBJ2-7; D may be TRBD2 (6 bases). This CDR3 has 12 residues. CDR1 SQVTM and CDR2 ANQGSEA come from the germline V gene. Trimming removed 6 bases at V and 5 bases at J, with 14 bases between. CDR3 protein: CSVGGERNEQYF. Here the CDR3 DNA reads TGCAGCGTGGGGGGAGAAAGGAACGAGCAGTACTTC.

In its sample, this clonotype was seen many times. This chain uses TRBV12-3 or TRBV12-4 with TRBJ1-2; D might be TRBD1 (5 bases). V gave up 6 bases and J gave up 5 bases, with 16 bases separating them. The CDR3 extends over 14 amino acids. In DNA, the CDR3 is TGTGCCAGCAGGAGCACACGGGGGGTATATGGCTACACCTTC. It translates to CASRSTRGVYGYTF.

The chain combines TRBV4-3 with TRBJ2-1, with 9 bases matching TRBD1. With 0 bases clipped from V and 9 bases from J, the junction kept 9 bases outside the gene matches. Per the germline V gene, CDR1 is LGHNA and CDR2 is YSLEER. This CDR3 region has 16 residues. The CDR3: CASSQDWDREMGEQFF. The DNA of the CDR3 is TGCGCCAGCAGCCAAGATTGGGACAGGGAGATGGGTGAGCAGTTCTTC.

The rearrangement joins TRBV7-2 to TRBJ2-2, with D tentatively TRBD1 or TRBD2 (5 bases each). The ends were cut back, 1 base at V and 5 bases at J, with 14 bases in the middle. Germline V gene sequence: CDR1 SGHTA, CDR2 FQGNSA. The CDR3 has 16 amino acids. CDR3 sequence reads: CASSLGGIPRTGELFF. CDR3 nucleotide sequence: TGTGCCAGCAGCTTAGGGGGGATTCCTAGGACCGGGGAGCTGTTTTTT.

This clonotype was seen a few times. The chain couples TRBV5-6 to TRBJ1-2; no clear D gene. Per germline, CDR1 SGHDT and CDR2 YYEEEE. The V end was cut by 5 bases, the J end by 5 bases, with 22 bases between. The CDR3 is 16 amino acids. CDR3 sequence: CASSSAIYSPVYGYTF. The DNA for the CDR3 is TGTGCCAGCAGTTCAGCCATTTACTCCCCAGTGTATGGCTACACCTTC.

This clonotype was seen a single time. The rearrangement uses TRBV6-2 or TRBV6-3 and TRBJ2-4; 8 bases agree with TRBD2. V lost 6 bases to trimming and J lost 0 bases; unmatched junction nucleotides: 7. The CDR3 is 16 amino acids. Germline values: CDR1 MNHEY, CDR2 SVGEGT. CDR3 nucleotides: TGTGCCAGCAGCCCGATCCTAGCGGGAGCCAAAAACATTCAGTACTTC. Its protein product is CASSPILAGAKNIQYF.

This clonotype was observed at least ten times. V is TRBV29-1 and J is TRBJ2-3; TRBD2 matches at 8 bases. Germline assignment: CDR1 SQVTM and CDR2 ANQGSEA. The CDR3 covers 15 residues. V shed 4 bases and J 3 bases; nucleotides not matched to a gene: 9. CDR3 DNA sequence: TGCAGCGTTGTTCCTTCGGGGGGGTCGACAGATACGCAGTATTTT. Encoded protein: CSVVPSGGSTDTQYF.

This chain links TRBV4-3 with TRBJ2-2; 8 bases map to TRBD1. Germline CDR1 and CDR2: LGHNA and YSLEER. The CDR3 loop spans 16 amino acids. The junction had 4 bases not matched to a gene; V was cut back by 1 base and J by 3 bases. CDR3 DNA sequence: TGCGCCAGCAGCCAAGTGACAGGGGTGTACACCGGGGAGCTGTTTTTT. Translated, it gives CASSQVTGVYTGELFF.

As for this clonotype: This likely comes from a read error, as the CDR3 has no conserved phenylalanine or tryptophan at its end. The rearrangement uses TRBV30 and TRBJ2-3, with 9 bases fitting TRBD2. V dropped 8 bases and J dropped 7; count of bases not matched to a gene: 13. This CDR3 is 14 amino acids long. Germline loops: CDR1 GTSNPN, CDR2 SVGIG (reference sequence). CDR3 bases: TGTGCCAGCACGGGCGGGAGGGCCACGTATACGCAGTATTTA. It specifies CASTGGRATYTQYL.

The chain recombines TRBV30 with TRBJ1-1; D is uncertain. V shed 0 bases and J shed 4 bases, with 9 bases lying between them. Germline lookup yields CDR1 GTSNPN and CDR2 SVGIG (reference sequence). This CDR3 is 13 amino acids long. The CDR3 sequence: CAWSVRVGTEAFF. CDR3 sequence (DNA): TGTGCCTGGAGTGTTCGGGTTGGCACTGAAGCTTTCTTT.

This clonotype was detected only a few times. This sequence joins TRBV5-1 and TRBJ2-7; D tentatively fits TRBD1 or TRBD2 (5 bases each). Germline CDR1 reads SGHRS; CDR2 reads YFSETQ. The CDR3 totals 13 residues. Trimming removed 4 bases from V and 6 bases from J, with 14 bases in between. The CDR3 DNA reads TGCGCCAGCAGCCGTATAACTGGGGGCGAGCAGTACTTC. The encoded protein is CASSRITGGEQYF.